Listed here are 14 T cell receptor beta chains from one sample, sequenced in a study of human T cells and chemical hapten exposure. The time point denotes: patch test 3, about 24 weeks after DPC sensitization. The treatment was: therapeutic diphenylcyclopropenone sensitization with weekly scalp DPC. TCRdb processed the RACE reads anew with MiXCR; each CDR3 protein has one entry. The sample includes 150,000 to 200,000 distinct CDR3 sequences, about 25% of them seen just once. This specimen was whole blood, taken in connection with sensitization to the hapten diphenylcyclopropenone (DPC). The receptors come from a woman in her thirties or forties with alopecia areata. Some clones in this sample may be carry-over from other donors' samples.

The table lists this clonotype with many counts. V usage is TRBV20-1 and J usage is TRBJ2-1, with D possibly TRBD2 on 5 matching bases. The CDR3 is made up of 12 amino acids. V was cut by 1 base and J by 4 bases, with 5 bases left in between. Germline CDR1 DFQATT, CDR2 SNEGSKA (reference sequence). CDR3 protein: CSARGGYNEQFF. The CDR3 DNA reads TGCAGTGCTAGAGGCGGGTACAATGAGCAGTTCTTC.

This clonotype was picked up many times. The chain recombines TRBV6-1 with TRBJ1-2; D gene ambiguous. Germline V gives CDR1 MNHNS, CDR2 SASEGT. The CDR3 totals 14 residues. The V end was cut by 6 bases, the J end by 0 bases, with 11 bases between. CDR3 region: CASSLQVTNYGYTF. The DNA for the CDR3 is TGTGCCAGCAGCTTGCAGGTTACTAACTATGGCTACACCTTC.

This clonotype has more than one count but fewer than ten. This chain connects TRBV7-9 to TRBJ1-5; TRBD1 might be the D (5 bases). The CDR3 has 16 residues. CDR1 is SEHNR and CDR2 is FQNEAQ in the germline V gene (reference sequence). The germline V and J ends were trimmed by 5 bases and 3 bases, with 17 bases remaining between them. The CDR3: CASSSIRARDNQPQHF. The CDR3 nucleotides read TGTGCCAGCAGCAGTATACGGGCCAGGGACAATCAGCCCCAGCATTTT.

The chain links TRBV20-1 to TRBJ2-3, with TRBD2 matching 9 bases. CDR3 length equals 13 residues. The germline gives CDR1 DFQATT, CDR2 SNEGSKA (reference sequence). The V gene end was trimmed by 6 bases and the J gene end by 5 bases; junction bases not matched to a gene: 6. The CDR3 protein is CSALAGVVDTQYF. The DNA of the CDR3 is TGCAGTGCCTTAGCGGGAGTCGTAGATACGCAGTATTTT.

This chain uses TRBV7-9 with TRBJ2-3; D perhaps matches TRBD2 (5 bases). The ends were cut back, 6 bases at V and 6 bases at J, with 10 bases in the middle. Germline CDR1 SEHNR, CDR2 FQNEAQ (reference sequence). The length of the CDR3 is 12 residues. The CDR3 region has the DNA TGTGCCAGCAGGGGAGTTAAGGATACGCAGTATTTT. Protein: CASRGVKDTQYF.

The chain employs TRBV29-1 and TRBJ2-1, with 7 positions matching TRBD1. CDR1 is SQVTM, CDR2 ANQGSEA, per germline. The CDR3 consists of 14 residues. V was pared by 7 bases and J by 7 bases, with 13 bases of the junction left unmatched. The CDR3 is CSADRQGFGNEQFF. As DNA, the CDR3 is TGCAGCGCCGATAGACAGGGTTTTGGAAATGAGCAGTTCTTC.

The chain is built from TRBV12-2 and TRBJ1-1; the table's D call, TRBD1, was not checked against the DNA. TRBV12-2 is recorded as a pseudogene. The CDR3 is 14 amino acids. CDR3 residues: CASRPRGTNTEAFF. CDR3 bases: TGTGCAAGTCGCCCCCGAGGGACGAACACTGAAGCTTTCTTT.

Only a few counts were recorded for this clonotype. V and J are TRBV29-1 and TRBJ2-5; 7 bases are shared with TRBD1. The CDR3 has 15 residues. The V and J ends lost 7 bases and 2 bases, in that order; junction bases with no gene match: 13. CDR1 is SQVTM, CDR2 ANQGSEA, per germline. In DNA, the CDR3 is TGCAGCGCTTCGGGGACAGCCAGATTTCAAGAGACCCAGTACTTC. The encoded protein is CSASGTARFQETQYF.

The chain recombines TRBV5-1 with TRBJ1-1, with D unresolved. The V gene's germline CDR1 is SGHRS and CDR2 YFSETQ. The CDR3 sequence is 15 residues long. V shed 1 base and J shed 0 bases, with 10 bases lying between them. The CDR3 sequence is CASSLYWSMNTEAFF. In DNA form, the CDR3 reads TGCGCCAGCAGCTTGTACTGGTCTATGAACACTGAAGCTTTCTTT.

This sequence joins TRBV10-3 and TRBJ1-3; D ambiguous. Germline CDR1 is ENHRY and CDR2 is SYGVKD. This CDR3 comprises 15 residues. V shed 0 bases and J shed 0 bases, with 6 bases lying between them. This CDR3 is CAISESPRSGNTIYF. CDR3 sequence (DNA): TGTGCCATCAGTGAGTCGCCGCGCTCTGGAAACACCATATATTTT.

This clonotype appeared a few times. The rearrangement links TRBV2 to TRBJ2-1; no reliable D call. Trimming stripped 6 bases from V and 4 bases from J, with 4 bases between. CDR3 length equals 11 residues. Germline V gene lookup returns CDR1 SNHLY and CDR2 FYNNEI. CDR3 sequence reads: CASRLYNEQFF. The DNA for the CDR3 is TGTGCCAGCAGACTGTACAATGAGCAGTTCTTC.

This clonotype was counted between two and nine times. The J gene is TRBJ2-4, the V gene TRBV6-2 or TRBV6-3; the match to TRBD1 covers 11 bases. Germline lookup yields CDR1 MNHEY and CDR2 SVGEGT. V lost 1 base, J lost 0 bases, and 8 bases stayed unmatched. This CDR3 contains 19 residues. The CDR3 sequence is CASSYYWTGGREAKNIQYF. The CDR3, as DNA: TGTGCCAGCAGTTACTACTGGACAGGGGGCAGAGAAGCCAAAAACATTCAGTACTTC.

The chain combines TRBV6-5 with TRBJ1-6; 9 nucleotides align to TRBD1. The CDR3 sequence is 15 residues long. The germline V gene encodes CDR1 MNHEY and CDR2 SVGAGI. J gave up 8 bases and V 0 bases, and 2 bases lay outside the gene matches. CDR3 residues: CASSYSGQGYSPLHF. In DNA form, the CDR3 reads TGTGCCAGCAGTTACTCGGGACAGGGATATTCACCCCTCCACTTT.

The V and J genes are TRBV6-5 and TRBJ2-1; D gene uncertain. The CDR3 length is 18 residues. V lost 4 bases, J lost 5 bases, and 24 bases lay in between. Per germline, CDR1 MNHEY and CDR2 SVGAGI. In nucleotides, the CDR3 is TGTGCCAGCAGTTCATACCCTATAGCCCCGCCTGGGGACAATGAGCAGTTCTTC. This codes for CASSSYPIAPPGDNEQFF.